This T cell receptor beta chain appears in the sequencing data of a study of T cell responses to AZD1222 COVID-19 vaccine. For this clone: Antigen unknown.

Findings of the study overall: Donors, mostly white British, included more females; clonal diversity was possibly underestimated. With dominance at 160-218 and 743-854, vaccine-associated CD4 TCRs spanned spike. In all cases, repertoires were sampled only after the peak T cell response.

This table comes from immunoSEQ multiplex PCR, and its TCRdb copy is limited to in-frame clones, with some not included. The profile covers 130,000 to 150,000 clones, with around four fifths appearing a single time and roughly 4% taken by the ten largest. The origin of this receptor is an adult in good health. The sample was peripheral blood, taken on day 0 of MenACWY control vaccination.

The CDR3 DNA is TGTGCCAGCAGCTTAGAAGGGACAGGGATCCGCGGCTACACCTTC. Translating it yields CASSLEGTGIRGYTF. V and J are TRBV7-2 and TRBJ1-2, with 9 positions matching TRBD1. Germline V lookup: CDR1 SGHTA, CDR2 FQGNSA. There are 15 residues in the CDR3. V was pared by 1 base and J by 8 bases, with 8 bases of the junction left unmatched.